A single sample is the source of the 29 T cell receptor beta chains below, sequenced in a study of blood T cell repertoires in COVID-19. This table comes from immunoSEQ multiplex PCR, and its TCRdb copy is limited to in-frame clones, with some not included. The sample includes approximately 180,000 clones, about 85% of them seen just once. Source material: PBMCs or T cells enriched from blood (not recorded which). These receptors were taken from a middle-aged man who had recovered from COVID-19.

This clone turned up a few times. The V and J genes are TRBV12-3 or TRBV12-4 and TRBJ1-2; possible D gene TRBD1, 6 bases. V lost 1 base and J lost 6, with 9 bases in between. The CDR3 totals 13 residues. The CDR3 DNA reads TGTGCCAGCAGTTTAGTGGGGGCCAATGGCTACACCTTC. It yields the protein CASSLVGANGYTF.

CDR3 coding DNA: TGTGCCAGCACCTCTCTTTATCGTTATGGCTACACCTTC. Protein: CASTSLYRYGYTF. The chain is built from TRBV28 and TRBJ1-2; no clear D gene. V lost 7 bases and J 5 bases, leaving 14 bases between the germline ends. The CDR3 is 13 amino acids. Germline V lookup: CDR1 MDHEN, CDR2 SYDVKM.

CDR3 nucleotides: TGTGCCAGTAGTGTGACAACCACATCATATCAGCCCCAGCATTTT. Protein: CASSVTTTSYQPQHF. The rearrangement links TRBV19 to TRBJ1-5; no firm D call. CDR1 and CDR2 (germline): LNHDA, SQIVND (reference sequence). The CDR3 spans 15 residues. Trimming stripped 5 bases from V and 5 bases from J, with 16 bases between. The full variable domain, with the rest looked up from reference TRBV19 and TRBJ1-5, is DGGITQSPKYLFRKEGQNVTLSCEQNLNHDAMYWYRQDPGQGLRLIYYSQIVNDFQKGDIAEGYSVSREKKESFPLTVTSAQKNPTAFYLCASSVTTTSYQPQHFGDGTRLSIL.

This chain links TRBV2 with TRBJ1-3; D gene unclear. The CDR3 spans 15 residues. Germline CDR1 and CDR2: SNHLY and FYNNEI. The V end was cut by 7 bases, the J end by 0 bases, with 13 bases between. CDR3 loop: CASTITPNSGNTIYF. The CDR3 coding sequence is TGTGCCAGCACTATTACCCCCAACTCTGGAAACACCATATATTTT.

The V call is TRBV15, the J call TRBJ1-4; D remains unclear. CDR1 LNHNV and CDR2 YYDKDF come from the germline V gene (reference sequence). CDR3 length: 15 amino acids. V was shortened by 5 bases and J by 6 bases, with 16 bases between the two germline ends. This CDR3 is CATSLTGRSHEKLFF. The CDR3 bases are TGTGCCACCAGCTTAACCGGGAGGTCCCATGAAAAACTGTTTTTT.

V is TRBV7-9 and J is TRBJ1-1, with TRBD1 matching over 7 bases. The germline V gene has CDR1 SEHNR and CDR2 FQNEAQ (reference sequence). This CDR3 spans 15 amino acids. The junction had 7 bases not matched to a gene; V was cut back by 5 bases and J by 1 base. The CDR3 nucleotides are TGTGCCAGCAGCCCCCTGACAGGGCCGAACACTGAAGCTTTCTTT. Translating it yields CASSPLTGPNTEAFF. Together with reference TRBV7-9 and TRBJ1-1, the CDR3 gives the full variable domain: DTGVSQNPRHKITKRGQNVTFRCDPISEHNRLYWYRQTLGQGPEFLTYFQNEAQLEKSRLLSDRFSAERPKGSFSTLEIQRTEQGDSAMYLCASSPLTGPNTEAFFGQGTRLTVV.

The chain uses TRBV28 and TRBJ1-1; D might be TRBD1 (6 bases). Trimming left V 10 bases short and J 1 base short, with 13 bases between. In germline, CDR1 is MDHEN, CDR2 SYDVKM. This CDR3 has 13 amino acids. CDR3 DNA: TGTGCCATCCTGCGGACAGCGAACACTGAAGCTTTCTTT. Translation gives CAILRTANTEAFF.

The chain couples TRBV7-6 to TRBJ1-5; weak D call: TRBD1 (6 bases). The CDR3 extends over 14 amino acids. The germline V gene encodes CDR1 SGHVS and CDR2 FNYEAQ. The germline V and J ends were trimmed by 1 base and 11 bases, with 15 bases remaining between them. The CDR3 spells CASSLGGGQGTQHF. CDR3 DNA: TGTGCCAGCAGCTTAGGGGGTGGCCAGGGGACCCAGCATTTT.

The chain couples TRBV5-6 to TRBJ1-3, with TRBD1 identical over 9 bases. V shed 0 bases, J shed 4 bases, and the junction held 8 bases outside the gene matches. CDR1 is SGHDT and CDR2 is YYEEEE in the germline V gene. CDR3 length: 17 amino acids. This CDR3 is CASSLGIQGASGNTIYF. The CDR3 DNA follows: TGTGCCAGCAGCTTGGGAATACAGGGGGCTTCGGGAAACACCATATATTTT.

This chain joins TRBV30 and TRBJ1-5, with a tentative D call TRBD1 (5 bases). V gave up 1 base and J gave up 6 bases, with 7 bases separating them. The CDR3 has 12 residues. CDR1 is GTSNPN, CDR2 SVGIG, per germline (reference sequence). The CDR3 bases are TGTGCCTGGAGTGGGGGGGGTCAGCCCCAGCATTTT. It codes for CAWSGGGQPQHF.

V gene TRBV18 combines with J gene TRBJ1-1; possible D gene TRBD1, 5 bases. The V gene lost 5 bases and the J gene lost 7 bases, with 8 bases spanning the gap. Germline assignment: CDR1 KGHSH and CDR2 LQKENI. This CDR3 is built from 11 residues. The CDR3 is CASSTGGEAFF. The CDR3 bases are TGTGCCAGCTCAACAGGCGGTGAAGCTTTCTTT.

CDR3 region: CASSKPGQRPNEQFF. CDR3 in DNA: TGTGCCAGCAGCAAACCGGGACAGCGGCCCAATGAGCAGTTCTTC. The rearrangement links TRBV21-1 to TRBJ2-1; the table's D call, TRBD1, was not checked against the DNA. TRBV21-1 is a documented pseudogene. CDR3 length equals 15 residues.

The J gene is TRBJ2-7, the V gene TRBV5-5; 9 bases match TRBD1. Trimming took 5 bases from V and 0 from J; bases not matched to a gene: 9. Germline V gives CDR1 SGHKS, CDR2 YYEKEE (reference sequence). The CDR3 spans 16 residues. CDR3 residues: CASRRGQGTTSYEQYF. The CDR3 DNA is TGTGCCAGCAGGAGGGGACAGGGAACCACCTCCTACGAGCAGTACTTC.

The chain links TRBV30 to TRBJ1-1; TRBD1 matches at 7 bases. Germline lookup yields CDR1 GTSNPN and CDR2 SVGIG (reference sequence). V shed 7 bases and J 1 base; nucleotides not matched to a gene: 6. The CDR3 runs 13 residues. CDR3 in amino acids: CASMRTGNTEAFF. The DNA of the CDR3 is TGTGCCTCAATGAGGACAGGGAACACTGAAGCTTTCTTT.

This sequence joins TRBV12-3 or TRBV12-4 and TRBJ2-7; D is perhaps TRBD1 (6 bases). Trimming removed 4 bases at V and 7 bases at J, with 11 bases between. The CDR3 totals 12 residues. This chain's CDR3 is CASSWARGEQYF. The CDR3 DNA sequence: TGTGCCAGCAGTTGGGCTAGGGGGGAGCAGTACTTC.

The chain uses TRBV9 and TRBJ1-2; 7 positions match TRBD1. With V trimmed by 0 bases and J by 5 bases, 7 bases remained unmatched. Germline CDR1 and CDR2: SGDLS and YYNGEE. The CDR3 sequence is 15 residues long. The DNA for the CDR3 is TGTGCCAGCAGCGTAGGTCAGGGGGTGATGTATGGCTACACCTTC. The encoded protein is CASSVGQGVMYGYTF.

The V and J genes are TRBV6-5 and TRBJ1-1; no definite D call. Trimming shortened V by 10 bases and J by 8 bases, and 14 bases separated the two germline ends. The germline CDR1 and CDR2 sequences are MNHEY and SVGAGI. This CDR3 spans 11 amino acids. Here the CDR3 DNA reads TGTGCCACCTCTCAAGAGGTCGAAGCTTTCTTT. It yields the protein CATSQEVEAFF.

The V gene is TRBV4-1, the J gene TRBJ2-5; the match to TRBD1 covers 7 bases. CDR1 is MGHRA and CDR2 is YSYEKL in the germline V gene. CDR3 length: 13 amino acids. The junction had 1 base not matched to a gene; V was cut back by 3 bases and J by 3 bases. Here the CDR3 DNA reads TGCGCCAGCAGCCAGGGACAGAAAGAGACCCAGTACTTC. Amino acids: CASSQGQKETQYF.

The chain recombines TRBV18 with TRBJ1-5; D perhaps matches TRBD1 (6 bases). The V end was cut by 4 bases, the J end by 8 bases, with 24 bases between. Germline CDR1 and CDR2: KGHSH and LQKENI. The CDR3 consists of 17 residues. CDR3 bases: TGTGCCAGCTCACACTACAGGGACCCAACCCAAGGGGAGCCCCAGCATTTT. It is translated as CASSHYRDPTQGEPQHF.

J is TRBJ1-4 and V is TRBV11-2; 9 positions match TRBD1. With 3 bases clipped from V and 8 bases from J, the junction kept 7 bases outside the gene matches. Germline V lookup: CDR1 SGHAT, CDR2 FQNNGV. The CDR3 has 15 amino acids. The CDR3: CASSLGQGRVEKLFF. In nucleotides, the CDR3 is TGTGCCAGCAGCTTGGGACAGGGCCGAGTGGAAAAACTGTTTTTT.

This chain links TRBV6-5 with TRBJ2-1; 9 bases are a match to TRBD1. The germline gives CDR1 MNHEY, CDR2 SVGAGI. The junction had 3 bases not matched to a gene; V was cut back by 6 bases and J by 6 bases. The CDR3 length is 13 residues. The CDR3 DNA is TGTGCCAGCAGGAACAGGGGGCTCAATGAGCAGTTCTTC. Protein product: CASRNRGLNEQFF.

The chain combines TRBV25-1 with TRBJ1-2; D not certain. The germline V gene encodes CDR1 MGHDK and CDR2 SYGVNS. Trimming pared 2 bases from V and 5 bases from J, leaving 15 bases between. CDR3 size: 15 residues. CDR3 nucleotide sequence: TGTGCCAGCAGTGAAGGTTTCGGCGGTCTTTATGGCTACACCTTC. Its translation: CASSEGFGGLYGYTF.

The CDR3 reads CAWSSQVYYEQYF. The CDR3 DNA follows: TGTGCCTGGAGTAGCCAGGTGTACTACGAGCAGTACTTC. The chain couples TRBV30 to TRBJ2-7; D remains unclear. CDR1 is GTSNPN, CDR2 SVGIG, per germline (reference sequence). This CDR3 region has 13 residues. V shed 2 bases and J shed 3 bases, with 11 bases lying between them.

V is TRBV19 and J is TRBJ1-6; D is perhaps TRBD1 (5 bases). Deletions cut 3 bases from V and 9 bases from J, with 15 bases between. The germline gives CDR1 LNHDA, CDR2 SQIVND (reference sequence). The CDR3 has 15 amino acids. The CDR3 DNA reads as TGTGCCAGTAGTATTTTTTTGGGGGGACGTTCACCCCTCCACTTT. It translates to CASSIFLGGRSPLHF.

The rearrangement uses TRBV19 and TRBJ1-1, with D possibly being TRBD1 (5 bases). Germline V CDR1 and CDR2: LNHDA, SQIVND (reference sequence). The CDR3 totals 15 residues. V was pared by 5 bases and J by 1 base, with 14 bases between. The CDR3 loop reads CASSPWDLGNTEAFF. The CDR3 DNA reads as TGTGCCAGTAGTCCTTGGGACTTAGGGAACACTGAAGCTTTCTTT.

The chain recombines TRBV6-5 with TRBJ1-2; D not resolved. The CDR3 has 12 amino acids. From germline, CDR1 is MNHEY and CDR2 SVGAGI. With 3 bases removed from V and 7 bases from J, the gap between germline ends came to 9 bases. CDR3 DNA: TGTGCCAGCAGTTATCTCGGTTCTGGCTACACCTTC. It specifies CASSYLGSGYTF.

The chain is built from TRBV6-5 and TRBJ1-3, with D unresolved. CDR1 and CDR2 (germline): MNHEY, SVGAGI. This CDR3 is built from 14 residues. Between the trimmed V and J ends, which lost 6 bases and 4 bases, there was a span of 13 bases. CDR3 DNA sequence: TGTGCCAGCAGCCCGATTTTTCTAGGAAACACCATATATTTT. Translating gives CASSPIFLGNTIYF.

The V and J genes are TRBV6-1 and TRBJ1-2; D perhaps matches TRBD1 (5 bases). The V and J ends lost 3 bases and 2 bases respectively, with 7 bases between them. This CDR3 has 13 amino acids. Germline lookup yields CDR1 MNHNS and CDR2 SASEGT. CDR3 residues: CASSESGNYGYTF. The CDR3, as DNA: TGTGCCAGCAGTGAGTCAGGGAACTATGGCTACACCTTC.

The CDR3 reads CASSPPQQGAGLNEQFF. The CDR3 DNA follows: TGTGCCAGCTCACCACCCCAACAGGGGGCTGGTCTAAATGAGCAGTTCTTC. The chain carries TRBV18 and TRBJ2-1; 9 positions match TRBD1. Looked up from germline, CDR1 is KGHSH and CDR2 is LQKENI. The CDR3 sequence is 17 residues long. V was clipped by 0 bases and J by 7 bases; unmatched bases: 10. The full variable domain, in which reference TRBV18 and TRBJ2-1 provide the parts outside the CDR3, is NAGVMQNPRHLVRRRGQEARLRCSPMKGHSHVYWYRQLPEEGLKFMVYLQKENIIDESGMPKERFSAEFPKEGPSILRIQQVVRGDSAAYFCASSPPQQGAGLNEQFFGPGTRLTVL.